What follows is one T cell receptor beta chain and its context. Its antigen is unknown. The data derive from a study of cytomegalovirus exposure and HLA in healthy donors. The PCR made use of 60 Vbeta and 13 Jbeta primers. This table comes from immunoSEQ multiplex PCR, and its TCRdb copy is limited to in-frame clones, with some not included. The sample yields approximately 120,000 clones, of which the top ten take up under 3.5%. V was pared by 5 bases and J by 5 bases, with 10 bases between. Germline lookup yields CDR1 SNHLY and CDR2 FYNNEI. This CDR3 contains 13 residues. Points from the study as a whole: Compared with the roughly 700-donor mean, an Asian-associated ancestry cluster reportedly had fewer N-insertions, according to a later analysis. The authors listed 150 to 200 TCR beta chains as cytomegalovirus-associated.

The receptor was derived from a man aged 30 to 39 in good health and CMV-seronegative. The chain recombines TRBV2 with TRBJ1-5; D gene uncertain. Input material: PBMCs. CDR3 sequence: CASSTGKYQPQHF. CDR3 bases: TGTGCCAGCAGTACCGGGAAATATCAGCCCCAGCATTTT. The variable domain in full, completed from reference TRBV2 and TRBJ1-5, reads EPEVTQTPSHQVTQMGQEVILRCVPISNHLYFYWYRQILGQKVEFLVSFYNNEISEKSEIFDDQFSVERPDGSNFTLKIRSTKLEDSAMYFCASSTGKYQPQHFGDGTRLSIL.